This TCR beta chain was profiled in a study of T cell repertoires in cytomegalovirus infection. Study summary: CMV epitopes, recently identified HLA-C-restricted and well-studied HLA-B-restricted, were used. It was the public TCR beta signatures that indicated both CMV infection and matching HLA type.

Looked up from germline, CDR1 is ENHRY and CDR2 is SYGVKD. V gave up 3 bases and J gave up 7 bases, with 13 bases separating them. The CDR3 runs to 14 residues. TCRdb re-called the reads through MiXCR, storing one row per CDR3 protein. Of about 920,000 distinct CDR3 sequences listed, roughly 30% were seen once; the top ten hold roughly 13%. This clonotype turned up a few times. Its specificity is not known. This clonotype was obtained from a human donor in good health (CMV status not recorded). Some clones in this sample may be carry-over from other donors' samples. V usage is TRBV10-3 and J usage is TRBJ1-5; D remains ambiguous. The sequencing here drew on cultured CD8+ T cells from PBMCs, taken from culture after CMV antigen stimulation. The chain's CDR3 is CAISDRGPGQPQHF. The CDR3 bases are TGTGCCATCAGTGATCGAGGCCCCGGGCAGCCCCAGCATTTT.